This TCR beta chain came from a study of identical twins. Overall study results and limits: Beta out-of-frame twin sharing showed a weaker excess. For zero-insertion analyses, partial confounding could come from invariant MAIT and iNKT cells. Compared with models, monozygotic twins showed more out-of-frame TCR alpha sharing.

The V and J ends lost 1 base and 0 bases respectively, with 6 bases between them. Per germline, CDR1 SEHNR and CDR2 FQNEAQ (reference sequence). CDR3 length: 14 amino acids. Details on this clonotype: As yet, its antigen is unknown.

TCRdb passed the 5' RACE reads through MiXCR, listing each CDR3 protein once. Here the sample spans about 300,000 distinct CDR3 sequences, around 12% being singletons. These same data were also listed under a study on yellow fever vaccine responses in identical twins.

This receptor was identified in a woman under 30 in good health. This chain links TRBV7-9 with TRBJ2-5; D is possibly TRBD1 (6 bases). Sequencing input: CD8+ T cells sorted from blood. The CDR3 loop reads CASSLEGDQETQYF. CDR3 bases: TGTGCCAGCAGCTTAGAGGGGGACCAAGAGACCCAGTACTTC.